The entry below gives a single T cell receptor (beta chain) sequence along with its context. Its antigen is currently unknown. This specimen comes from a study of T cell responses to AZD1222 COVID-19 vaccine. V gave up 0 bases and J gave up 3 bases; unmatched junction bases: 4. There are 16 residues in the CDR3. Germline V gives CDR1 MRHNA, CDR2 SNTAGT. The method was immunoSEQ multiplex PCR; TCRdb's version includes in-frame clones alone and lacks a portion of them. The repertoire includes some 170,000 clones, roughly 89% of them detected once, and 1.5% to 2% sits in the top ten. General study points: Just a handful of AZD1222 recipients tested seropositive at baseline. The study reported that nearly half of spike-specific TCRs target unmutated variant regions. Clonal diversity may have been underestimated, and the donors were mostly white British, with more females than males.

The sample consisted of peripheral blood, taken on day 0 of AZD1222 vaccination. The rearrangement joins TRBV6-4 to TRBJ2-1; 8 bases are shared with TRBD1. The receptor was isolated from an adult in good health. In nucleotides, the CDR3 is TGTGCCAGCAGTGACTCAGCCACAGGGGGCTACAATGAGCAGTTCTTC. This encodes CASSDSATGGYNEQFF.